This T cell receptor (beta chain) is from a study of blood T cell repertoires in COVID-19. Study details: The samples span acute and convalescent COVID-19 from the United States, Italy and Spain. In each case, the material was cDNA or gDNA derived from T cells, B-cell-depleted T cells, or PBMCs.

After removal of 2 bases from V and 13 bases from J, the junction contained 11 bases not matched to a gene. The CDR3 length is 14 residues. CDR1 is SGHAT and CDR2 is FQNNGV in the germline V gene. Seattle enrolled patients during active infection and tracked them longitudinally. TCRdb's copy holds only in-frame clones and misses some; the assay was immunoSEQ multiplex PCR. The sample holds about 68,000 clones, around 90% seen once. This receptor was identified in a middle-aged man with COVID-19, enrolled during active disease. Input material: peripheral blood. This chain links TRBV11-2 with TRBJ2-1; 7 positions match TRBD2. The CDR3 DNA follows: TGTGCCAGCAGCTTAAATGGGGGGGGGTTACTACAGTTCTTC. It encodes CASSLNGGGLLQFF.